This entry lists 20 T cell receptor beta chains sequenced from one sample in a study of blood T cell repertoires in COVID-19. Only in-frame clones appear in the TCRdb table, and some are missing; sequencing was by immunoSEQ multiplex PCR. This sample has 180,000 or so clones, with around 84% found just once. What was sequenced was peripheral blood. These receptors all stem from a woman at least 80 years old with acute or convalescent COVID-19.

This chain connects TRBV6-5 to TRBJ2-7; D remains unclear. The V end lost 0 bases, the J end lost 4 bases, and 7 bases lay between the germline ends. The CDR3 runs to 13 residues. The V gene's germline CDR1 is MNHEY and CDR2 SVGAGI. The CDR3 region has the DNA TGTGCCAGCAGTTACTCGACAAGTTACGAGCAGTACTTC. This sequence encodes CASSYSTSYEQYF.

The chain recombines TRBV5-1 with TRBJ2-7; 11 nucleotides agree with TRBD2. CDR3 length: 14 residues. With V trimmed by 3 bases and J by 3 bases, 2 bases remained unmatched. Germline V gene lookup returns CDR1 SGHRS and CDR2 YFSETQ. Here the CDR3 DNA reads TGCGCCAGCAGCTCGGGACTAGCGGTCTACGAGCAGTACTTC. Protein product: CASSSGLAVYEQYF.

The CDR3 DNA is TGTGCCAGCAGCTTCGGGACTAACTATGGCTACACCTTC. Its protein is CASSFGTNYGYTF. The chain employs TRBV12-3 or TRBV12-4 and TRBJ1-2; D not certain. V lost 6 bases to trimming and J lost 0 bases, with 8 bases between them. This CDR3 contains 13 residues.

The CDR3 DNA sequence: TGTGCCAGTAGTATAACAGGGGTCTCCGCGAACACTGAAGCTTTCTTT. It yields the protein CASSITGVSANTEAFF. J is TRBJ1-1 and V is TRBV19; TRBD1 aligns across 7 bases. The CDR3 has 16 amino acids. Losses at the gene ends were 2 bases for V and 1 base for J; bases not matched to a gene: 7. The germline V gene encodes CDR1 LNHDA and CDR2 SQIVND (reference sequence).

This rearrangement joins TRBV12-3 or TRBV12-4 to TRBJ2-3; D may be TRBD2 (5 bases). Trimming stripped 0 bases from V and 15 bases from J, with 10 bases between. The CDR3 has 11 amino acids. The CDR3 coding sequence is TGTGCCAGCAGTTTAGCGGGAGCCCCCTATTTT. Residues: CASSLAGAPYF.

The DNA for the CDR3 is TGTGCCAGCAGCCAAGGAATCTATTCAAATCAGCCCCAGCATTTT. Amino acid sequence: CASSQGIYSNQPQHF. The chain couples TRBV3-1 (or the pseudogene TRBV3-2) to TRBJ1-5; D gene uncertain. V was clipped by 1 base and J by 4 bases, with 11 bases between them. The CDR3 consists of 15 residues. CDR1 is LGHDT, CDR2 YNNKEL, per germline (reference sequence).

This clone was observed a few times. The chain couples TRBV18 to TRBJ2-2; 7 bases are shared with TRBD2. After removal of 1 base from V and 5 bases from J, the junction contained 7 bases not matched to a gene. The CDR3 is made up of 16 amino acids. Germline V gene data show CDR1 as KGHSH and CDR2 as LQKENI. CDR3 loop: CASSPQEGGRTGELFF. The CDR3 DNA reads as TGTGCCAGCTCACCACAGGAGGGAGGGCGAACCGGGGAGCTGTTTTTT.

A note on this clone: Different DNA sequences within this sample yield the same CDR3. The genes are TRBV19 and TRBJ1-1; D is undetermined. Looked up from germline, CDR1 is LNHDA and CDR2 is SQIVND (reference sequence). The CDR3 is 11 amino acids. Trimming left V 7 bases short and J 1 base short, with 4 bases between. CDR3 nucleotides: TGTGCCAGTAAACAGAACACTGAAGCTTTCTTT. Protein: CASKQNTEAFF.

In nucleotides, the CDR3 is TGCGCCAGCAGCGACACTAGCGGGAGAAGAGGGGATACGCAGTATTTT. It specifies CASSDTSGRRGDTQYF. The chain employs TRBV5-1 and TRBJ2-3; 11 bases match TRBD2. There are 16 residues in the CDR3. From germline, CDR1 is SGHRS and CDR2 YFSETQ. Trimming cost V 4 bases and J 6 bases; bases outside gene matches: 10.

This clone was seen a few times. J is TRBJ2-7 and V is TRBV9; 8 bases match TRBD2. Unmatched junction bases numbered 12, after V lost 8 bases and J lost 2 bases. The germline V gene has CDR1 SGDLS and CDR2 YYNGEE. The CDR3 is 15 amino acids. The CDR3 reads CASRRRGESTYEQYF. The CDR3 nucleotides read TGTGCCAGTCGTAGGCGGGGGGAATCTACCTACGAGCAGTACTTC.

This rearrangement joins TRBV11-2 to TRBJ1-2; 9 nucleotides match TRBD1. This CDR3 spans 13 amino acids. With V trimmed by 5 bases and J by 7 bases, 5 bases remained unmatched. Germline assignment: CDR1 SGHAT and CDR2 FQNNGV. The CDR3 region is CASSPGTGLGYTF. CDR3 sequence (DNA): TGTGCCAGCAGCCCGGGGACAGGGCTTGGCTACACCTTC.

The CDR3 spells CASSPKRSTDTQYF. The DNA for the CDR3 is TGTGCCAGCAGCCCTAAGCGGAGCACAGATACGCAGTATTTT. The rearrangement uses TRBV3-1 (or the pseudogene TRBV3-2) and TRBJ2-3; TRBD2 might be the D (5 bases). CDR1 and CDR2 from the germline V gene are LGHDT and YNNKEL (reference sequence). The CDR3 sequence is 14 residues long. V was clipped by 4 bases and J by 0 bases, with 8 bases between them.

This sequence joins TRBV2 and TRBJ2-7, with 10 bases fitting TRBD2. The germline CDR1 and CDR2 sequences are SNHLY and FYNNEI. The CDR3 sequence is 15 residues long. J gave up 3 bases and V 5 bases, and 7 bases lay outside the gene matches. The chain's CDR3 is CASSRPSGSIYEQYF. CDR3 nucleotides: TGTGCCAGCAGTCGCCCTAGCGGGAGTATCTACGAGCAGTACTTC.

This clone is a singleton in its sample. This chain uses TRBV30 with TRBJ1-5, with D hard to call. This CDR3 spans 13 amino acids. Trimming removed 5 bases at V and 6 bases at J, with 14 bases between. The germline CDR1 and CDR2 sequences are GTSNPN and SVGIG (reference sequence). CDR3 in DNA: TGTGCCTGGGGGGAGGGCAAAACTCAGCCCCAGCATTTT. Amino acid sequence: CAWGEGKTQPQHF. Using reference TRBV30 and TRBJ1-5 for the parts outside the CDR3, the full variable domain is SQTIHQWPATLVQPVGSPLSLECTVEGTSNPNLYWYRQAAGRGLQLLFYSVGIGQISSEVPQNLSASRPQDRQFILSSKKLLLSDSGFYLCAWGEGKTQPQHFGDGTRLSIL.

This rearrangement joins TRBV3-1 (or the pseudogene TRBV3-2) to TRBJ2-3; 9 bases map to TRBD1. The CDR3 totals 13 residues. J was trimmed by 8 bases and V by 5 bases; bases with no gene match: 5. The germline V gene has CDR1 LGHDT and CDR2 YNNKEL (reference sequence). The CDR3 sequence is CASSIQGAGTQYF. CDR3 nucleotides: TGTGCCAGCAGCATACAGGGGGCCGGTACGCAGTATTTT.

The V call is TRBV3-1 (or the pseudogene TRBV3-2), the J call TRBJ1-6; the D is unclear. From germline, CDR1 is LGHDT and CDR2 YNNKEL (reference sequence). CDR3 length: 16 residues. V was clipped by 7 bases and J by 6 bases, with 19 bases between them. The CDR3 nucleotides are TGTGCCAGCACCATGGGCACCGCCCCTTTTAATTCACCCCTCCACTTT. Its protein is CASTMGTAPFNSPLHF.

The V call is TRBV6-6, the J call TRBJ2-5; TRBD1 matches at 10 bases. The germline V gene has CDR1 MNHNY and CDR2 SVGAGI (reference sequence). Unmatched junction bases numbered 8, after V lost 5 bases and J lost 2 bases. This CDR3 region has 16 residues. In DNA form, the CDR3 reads TGTGCCAGCAGTCCGCCGGGACAGGGGAGGCAAGAGACCCAGTACTTC. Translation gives CASSPPGQGRQETQYF.

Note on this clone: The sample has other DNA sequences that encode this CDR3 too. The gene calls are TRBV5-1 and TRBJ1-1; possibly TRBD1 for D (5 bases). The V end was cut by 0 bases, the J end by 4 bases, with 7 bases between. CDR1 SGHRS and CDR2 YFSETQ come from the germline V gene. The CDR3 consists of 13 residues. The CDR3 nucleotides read TGCGCCAGCAGCTTGGGGGGCGGCACTGAAGCTTTCTTT. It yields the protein CASSLGGGTEAFF.

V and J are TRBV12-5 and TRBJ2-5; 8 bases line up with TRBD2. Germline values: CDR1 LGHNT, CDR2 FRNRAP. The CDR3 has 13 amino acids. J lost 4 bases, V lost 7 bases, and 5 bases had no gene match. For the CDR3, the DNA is TGTGCTAGTGCAAGAGCGGGAGTAGAGACCCAGTACTTC. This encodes CASARAGVETQYF. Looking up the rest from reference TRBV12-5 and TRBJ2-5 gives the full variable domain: DARVTQTPRHKVTEMGQEVTMRCQPILGHNTVFWYRQTMMQGLELLAYFRNRAPLDDSGMPKDRFSAEMPDATLATLKIQPSEPRDSAVYFCASARAGVETQYFGPGTRLLVL.

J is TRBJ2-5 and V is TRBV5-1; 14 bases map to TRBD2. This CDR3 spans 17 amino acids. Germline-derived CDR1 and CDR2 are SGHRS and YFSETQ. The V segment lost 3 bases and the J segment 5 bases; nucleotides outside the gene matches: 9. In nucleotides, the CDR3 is TGCGCCAGCAGCTCGAGACTAGCGGGAGGGCCTGTGGAGACCCAGTACTTC. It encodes CASSSRLAGGPVETQYF.